The 11 T cell receptor beta chains presented below share a single source sample, sequenced in a study of Graves' ophthalmopathy and Graves' hyperthyroidism. Amplification from RNA transcripts yielded the TCR beta CDR3 regions. Second-round multiplex PCR followed a first-round RT-PCR using HTBI primers. Each CDR3 protein is one row after TCRdb ran MiXCR on the multiplex PCR reads. The sample lists 200,000 to 250,000 distinct CDR3 sequences, around 50% seen once, with roughly 45% in the top ten. Sequencing was carried out using peripheral blood. The receptors stem from an adult man with Graves' ophthalmopathy.

This clonotype appeared once. The chain couples TRBV7-9 to TRBJ1-5, with 9 bases fitting TRBD1. From germline, CDR1 is SEHNR and CDR2 FQNEAQ (reference sequence). The CDR3 loop spans 16 amino acids. Unmatched junction bases numbered 12, after V lost 5 bases and J lost 7 bases. In DNA, the CDR3 is TGTGCCAGCAGCCCCGAGGGACAGGGAGTCGGACAGCCCCAGCATTTT. It encodes CASSPEGQGVGQPQHF.

This clonotype was seen a handful of times. This sequence joins TRBV5-5 and TRBJ2-5, with 9 nucleotides matching TRBD1. This CDR3 region has 16 residues. Germline CDR1 SGHKS, CDR2 YYEKEE (reference sequence). The junction had 8 bases not matched to a gene; V was cut back by 2 bases and J by 3 bases. The CDR3 here is CASSFGQGKIKETQYF. The CDR3 DNA is TGTGCCAGCAGCTTCGGACAGGGGAAGATTAAAGAGACCCAGTACTTC.

This clonotype has just a few counts. This rearrangement joins TRBV5-1 to TRBJ2-7, with 10 bases aligning to TRBD1. The CDR3 length is 16 residues. Germline V gene lookup returns CDR1 SGHRS and CDR2 YFSETQ. J lost 3 bases, V lost 0 bases, and 6 bases had no gene match. This chain's CDR3 is CASSLAGQGRLYEQYF. Written as DNA, the CDR3 is TGCGCCAGCAGCTTGGCGGGACAGGGGCGCCTCTACGAGCAGTACTTC. Variable domain in full (rest from reference TRBV5-1 and TRBJ2-7): KAGVTQTPRYLIKTRGQQVTLSCSPISGHRSVSWYQQTPGQGLQFLFEYFSETQRNKGNFPGRFSGRQFSNSRSEMNVSTLELGDSALYLCASSLAGQGRLYEQYFGPGTRLTVT.

Turning to this clonotype: The junction shows a germline mismatch at one end, possibly a read error. The V call is TRBV7-2, the J call TRBJ1-2; no reliable D call. This CDR3 has 15 amino acids. Germline V CDR1 and CDR2: SGHTA, FQGNSA. CDR3 in amino acids: CASSLRLIINYGHTF. The DNA for the CDR3 is TGTGCCAGCAGCTTACGCCTTATTATTAACTATGGCCACACCTTC.

The rearrangement links TRBV6-5 to TRBJ2-7; tentatively, D is TRBD1 (6 bases). CDR3 length equals 12 residues. From germline, CDR1 is MNHEY and CDR2 SVGAGI. With 5 bases removed from V and 6 bases from J, the gap between germline ends came to 11 bases. The DNA for the CDR3 is TGTGCCAGCAGTCAGGACAGCGGCGAGCAGTACTTC. Protein: CASSQDSGEQYF.

The chain is built from TRBV5-1 and TRBJ1-1, with 8 bases fitting TRBD1. After removal of 4 bases from V and 5 bases from J, the junction contained 10 bases not matched to a gene. Germline values: CDR1 SGHRS, CDR2 YFSETQ. This CDR3 comprises 15 residues. CDR3 bases: TGCGCCAGCAGCCTCCCGACAGGGGATCGGACTGAAGCTTTCTTT. The encoded protein is CASSLPTGDRTEAFF.

This chain joins TRBV20-1 and TRBJ1-2, with a possible D match to TRBD1 (6 bases). This CDR3 region has 14 residues. CDR1 is DFQATT, CDR2 SNEGSKA, per germline (reference sequence). With 3 bases removed from V and 4 bases from J, the gap between germline ends came to 15 bases. The CDR3: CSARGAGTFYGYTF. Written as DNA, the CDR3 is TGCAGTGCTAGGGGGGCAGGAACTTTCTATGGCTACACCTTC.

This clonotype was observed a few times. The gene calls are TRBV2 and TRBJ1-5; TRBD1 might be the D (6 bases). The germline CDR1 and CDR2 sequences are SNHLY and FYNNEI. There are 14 residues in the CDR3. V was cut by 3 bases and J by 4 bases, with 10 bases left in between. CDR3 in amino acids: CASSDGQQNQPQHF. In DNA, the CDR3 is TGTGCCAGCAGTGACGGACAGCAAAATCAGCCCCAGCATTTT.

V and J are TRBV15 and TRBJ2-5; TRBD1 aligns across 8 bases. Per germline, CDR1 LNHNV and CDR2 YYDKDF (reference sequence). This CDR3 has 14 residues. The ends lost 3 bases at V and 1 base at J; junction bases unmatched: 1. The CDR3 DNA reads TGTGCCACCAGCAGGGACAGGGCCCAAGAGACCCAGTACTTC. It encodes CATSRDRAQETQYF.

The J gene is TRBJ1-5, the V gene TRBV5-4; perhaps TRBD1 as D (6 bases). CDR1 SGHNT and CDR2 YYREEE come from the germline V gene (reference sequence). The CDR3 extends over 16 amino acids. The germline V and J ends were trimmed by 0 bases and 5 bases, with 15 bases remaining between them. CDR3 loop: CASSLGTGKTDQPQHF. The CDR3 nucleotides are TGTGCCAGCAGCTTGGGAACAGGGAAGACGGATCAGCCCCAGCATTTT. Full variable domain (outside the CDR3, taken from reference TRBV5-4 and TRBJ1-5): ETGVTQSPTHLIKTRGQQVTLRCSSQSGHNTVSWYQQALGQGPQFIFQYYREEENGRGNFPPRFSGLQFPNYSSELNVNALELDDSALYLCASSLGTGKTDQPQHFGDGTRLSIL.

This clonotype turned up a few times. The gene calls are TRBV20-1 and TRBJ2-7; 7 nucleotides align to TRBD1. CDR3 size: 11 residues. Germline loops: CDR1 DFQATT, CDR2 SNEGSKA (reference sequence). V dropped 4 bases and J dropped 6; count of bases not matched to a gene: 3. The CDR3 DNA reads as TGCAGTGCTAACAGGGGTGGCGAGCAGTACTTC. Translating gives CSANRGGEQYF.